The 17 T cell receptor beta chains below come from one sample, sequenced in a study of blood T cell repertoires in COVID-19. The method was immunoSEQ multiplex PCR; TCRdb's version includes in-frame clones alone and lacks a portion of them. The sample lists some 670,000 clones; approximately 90% were seen once. The sequenced material came from peripheral blood. The source of these receptors is a woman between 18 and 30 years old with acute or convalescent COVID-19.

The gene calls are TRBV7-9 and TRBJ1-1; D is undetermined. Germline CDR1 reads SEHNR; CDR2 reads FQNEAQ (reference sequence). This CDR3 is built from 14 residues. V was cut by 5 bases and J by 3 bases, with 13 bases left in between. The CDR3 DNA reads as TGTGCCAGCAGCCCTCCAGGCCTTTACACTGAAGCTTTCTTT. Its protein product is CASSPPGLYTEAFF.

This chain joins TRBV7-8 and TRBJ1-2; TRBD1 is a possible D gene (5 bases). The CDR3 spans 13 residues. Germline V gene lookup returns CDR1 SGHVS and CDR2 FQNEAQ. The germline V and J ends were trimmed by 2 bases and 4 bases, with 8 bases remaining between them. The CDR3 protein is CASSLQGTYGYTF. The CDR3 DNA is TGTGCCAGCAGCTTACAGGGAACCTATGGCTACACCTTC. The complete variable domain, with remaining parts taken from reference TRBV7-8 and TRBJ1-2, reads GAGVSQSPRYKVAKRGQDVALRCDPISGHVSLFWYQQALGQGPEFLTYFQNEAQLDKSGLPSDRFFAERPEGSVSTLKIQRTQQEDSAVYLCASSLQGTYGYTFGSGTRLTVV.

The chain combines TRBV4-3 with TRBJ1-1; 7 bases map to TRBD1. The germline V gene encodes CDR1 LGHNA and CDR2 YSLEER. The CDR3 covers 17 residues. V lost 0 bases, J lost 5 bases, and 12 bases stayed unmatched. DNA for the CDR3: TGCGCCAGCAGCCAAGATCTTGGCACAGGGGAAAGGACTGAAGCTTTCTTT. This gives the protein CASSQDLGTGERTEAFF.

Regarding this clone: The sample has other DNA sequences that encode this CDR3 too. The chain recombines TRBV6-5 with TRBJ1-1; D unclear. The germline V and J ends were trimmed by 5 bases and 1 base, with 8 bases remaining between them. The germline V gene has CDR1 MNHEY and CDR2 SVGAGI. The CDR3 runs 13 residues. As DNA, the CDR3 is TGTGCCAGCAGTACCCTAGGGAACACTGAAGCTTTCTTT. Translated, it gives CASSTLGNTEAFF.

This chain connects TRBV5-4 to TRBJ1-1; TRBD1 matches at 7 bases. Germline V gives CDR1 SGHNT, CDR2 YYREEE (reference sequence). V lost 3 bases and J lost 4; bases outside the gene matches: 15. The CDR3 contains 17 residues. The CDR3 loop reads CASSSRMTGPSGTEAFF. The CDR3 coding sequence is TGTGCCAGCAGCTCTCGAATGACAGGGCCCAGCGGCACTGAAGCTTTCTTT.

The chain uses TRBV27 and TRBJ1-6, with TRBD1 matching over 9 bases. V gave up 1 base and J gave up 7 bases; unmatched junction bases: 5. There are 16 residues in the CDR3. Germline V CDR1 and CDR2: MNHEY, SMNVEV (reference sequence). CDR3 nucleotide sequence: TGTGCCAGCAGTTTATTGCCTGGGACAGGGAATTCACCCCTCCACTTT. This codes for CASSLLPGTGNSPLHF.

V and J are TRBV2 and TRBJ1-1, with TRBD1 identical over 7 bases. There are 16 residues in the CDR3. Trimming cost V 0 bases and J 4 bases; bases outside gene matches: 8. Germline V CDR1 and CDR2: SNHLY, FYNNEI. The CDR3 is CASSEARQGASTEAFF. DNA for the CDR3: TGTGCCAGCAGTGAAGCCAGACAGGGTGCGAGCACTGAAGCTTTCTTT.

This clone was found once. The chain couples TRBV7-2 to TRBJ2-7, with 8 bases that match TRBD1. After removal of 5 bases from V and 3 bases from J, the junction contained 9 bases not matched to a gene. This CDR3 spans 15 amino acids. CDR1 is SGHTA, CDR2 FQGNSA, per germline. The chain's CDR3 is CASSPSTGVLYEQYF. The CDR3 nucleotides read TGTGCCAGCAGCCCTTCGACAGGGGTTCTCTACGAGCAGTACTTC.

This clone has only one observation. The chain recombines TRBV19 with TRBJ2-7, with a weak D call TRBD1 (6 bases). CDR3 length: 13 residues. The ends were cut back, 10 bases at V and 5 bases at J, with 18 bases in the middle. Germline-derived CDR1 and CDR2 are LNHDA and SQIVND (reference sequence). CDR3 coding DNA: TGTGCCACCCCTGCCCCCGGGACACACGAGCAGTACTTC. As protein: CATPAPGTHEQYF.

V usage is TRBV19 and J usage is TRBJ1-1; tentatively, D is TRBD1 (5 bases). Germline V gives CDR1 LNHDA, CDR2 SQIVND (reference sequence). V was pared by 0 bases and J by 8 bases, with 10 bases between. CDR3 size: 13 residues. CDR3 in DNA: TGTGCCAGTAGTATAGACCCCCACAGGGAAGCTTTCTTT. Its translation is CASSIDPHREAFF.

A few counts support this clone. V is TRBV30 and J is TRBJ1-2; D may be TRBD1 (5 bases). The V end lost 3 bases, the J end lost 2 bases, and 16 bases lay between the germline ends. The CDR3 contains 15 residues. The germline CDR1 and CDR2 sequences are GTSNPN and SVGIG (reference sequence). The CDR3 reads CAWSSNMAGNYGYTF. The CDR3 bases are TGTGCCTGGAGCTCGAATATGGCAGGGAACTATGGCTACACCTTC.

CDR3 sequence: CASSTVLGQDSNQPQHF. The DNA of the CDR3 is TGTGCCAGCAGCACAGTCCTAGGACAGGATAGCAATCAGCCCCAGCATTTT. V gene TRBV11-3 combines with J gene TRBJ1-5; TRBD1 matches at 7 bases. Germline trimming cut 5 bases from V and 0 bases from J; bases unmatched to any gene: 10. The CDR3 runs to 17 residues. Germline loops: CDR1 SGHNT, CDR2 YENEEA. The variable domain in full, with the rest retrieved from reference TRBV11-3 and TRBJ1-5, is EAGVVQSPRYKIIEKKQPVAFWCNPISGHNTLYWYLQNLGQGPELLIRYENEEAVDDSQLPKDRFSAERLKGVDSTLKIQPAELGDSAVYLCASSTVLGQDSNQPQHFGDGTRLSIL.

Turning to this clone: This CDR3 is also generated by other DNA sequences in the sample. The chain employs TRBV3-1 (or the pseudogene TRBV3-2) and TRBJ1-1; TRBD1 is a possible D gene (6 bases). The CDR3 covers 15 residues. The ends were cut back, 3 bases at V and 0 bases at J, with 11 bases in the middle. Germline V CDR1 and CDR2: LGHDT, YNNKEL (reference sequence). CDR3 DNA: TGTGCCAGCAGCCAGGGCGGGGGGCTGAACACTGAAGCTTTCTTT. Protein: CASSQGGGLNTEAFF.

The V call is TRBV7-8, the J call TRBJ2-5; 8 bases fit TRBD2. This CDR3 comprises 18 residues. V was pared by 8 bases and J by 5 bases, with 22 bases of the junction left unmatched. Germline V gene data show CDR1 as SGHVS and CDR2 as FQNEAQ. In DNA form, the CDR3 reads TGTGCCAGCGCCTCTGATTGGGGTACAGCGGGGGTAAAGGAGACCCAGTACTTC. Translating gives CASASDWGTAGVKETQYF.

The chain carries TRBV6-2 or TRBV6-3 and TRBJ1-1; 9 bases line up with TRBD1. Germline assignment: CDR1 MNHEY and CDR2 SVGEGT. This CDR3 spans 14 amino acids. The trim removed 6 bases at V and 5 bases at J, leaving 7 bases unmatched. Written as DNA, the CDR3 is TGTGCCAGCAGCCTCAACAGGGGGCGAACTGAAGCTTTCTTT. Its translation: CASSLNRGRTEAFF.

The chain couples TRBV9 to TRBJ1-2; 8 bases are a match to TRBD1. Germline CDR1 reads SGDLS; CDR2 reads YYNGEE. The CDR3 spans 14 residues. With 3 bases clipped from V and 4 bases from J, the junction kept 5 bases outside the gene matches. As DNA, the CDR3 is TGTGCCAGCAGCGACCTCACAGGGGGCTATGGCTACACCTTC. Residues: CASSDLTGGYGYTF.

The chain links TRBV3-1 (or the pseudogene TRBV3-2) to TRBJ1-6; D remains unclear. V lost 0 bases, J lost 0 bases, and 6 bases lay in between. From germline, CDR1 is LGHDT and CDR2 YNNKEL (reference sequence). The length of the CDR3 is 16 residues. CDR3 in DNA: TGTGCCAGCAGCCAAGATACGAGCTCCTATAATTCACCCCTCCACTTT. Translation gives CASSQDTSSYNSPLHF.